This T cell receptor beta chain stems from a study of blood T cell repertoires in COVID-19. Overall study context: Donors in the United States, Italy and Spain gave samples during acute or convalescent COVID-19. PBMCs, B-cell-depleted T cells, or T cells were the source of the cDNA or gDNA that made up the material.

As processed by the authors: The assay estimated nucleated cells by amplifying reference gene primers. Profiled with immunoSEQ multiplex PCR; TCRdb holds only in-frame clones, not every one. V and J calls and clone size are given by that table; D and trimming were obtained from the DNA. The sample consists of 190,000 or so clones, about 77% of them appearing once. The V end was cut by 0 bases, the J end by 5 bases, with 9 bases between. CDR3 length: 13 amino acids. Looked up from germline, CDR1 is SGHRS and CDR2 is YFSETQ. The chain carries TRBV5-1 and TRBJ2-7; D is undetermined. The source of this sequence is a woman over 75 with active or convalescent COVID-19. Sequenced sample: peripheral blood. The CDR3 nucleotides are TGCGCCAGCAGCTTGGCCGGGTTAGACGAGCAGTACTTC. Its translation is CASSLAGLDEQYF.